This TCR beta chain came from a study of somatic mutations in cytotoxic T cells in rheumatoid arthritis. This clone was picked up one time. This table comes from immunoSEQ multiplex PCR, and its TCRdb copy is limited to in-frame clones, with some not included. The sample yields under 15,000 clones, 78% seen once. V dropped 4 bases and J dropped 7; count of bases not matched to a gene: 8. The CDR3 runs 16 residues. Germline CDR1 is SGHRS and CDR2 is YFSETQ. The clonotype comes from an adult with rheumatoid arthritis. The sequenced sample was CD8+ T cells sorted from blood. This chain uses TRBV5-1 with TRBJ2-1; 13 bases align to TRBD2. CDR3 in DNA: TGCGCCAGCAGCCCCTGGACTAGCGGGAGTCCGAATGAGCAGTTCTTC. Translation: CASSPWTSGSPNEQFF.